Below, one T cell receptor (beta chain) is given with its context. What it binds is not known. This record belongs to a study of blood T cells in healthy people across ages. Study conclusions and caveats: Roughly linearly, TCR beta diversity per million T cells fell as age increased. Among long-lived donors, naive CD4+ cells were more numerous and diversity higher than in aged donors.

A second PCR of 7 to 11 cycles used a sample-barcoded 5' primer and a J-beta primer mix. Every sample gave at least 2.5 million paired-end reads containing CDR3. TCRdb reprocessed the 5' RACE reads with MiXCR, giving one entry per CDR3 protein. The sample includes 600,000 or so distinct CDR3 sequences, approximately 30% of them seen just once. Samples each had at least 5.5 micrograms of total RNA extracted. The CDR3 covers 14 residues. The germline gives CDR1 LNHDA, CDR2 SQIVND (reference sequence). V shed 7 bases and J shed 1 base, with 11 bases lying between them. Sequencing input: blood. V usage is TRBV19 and J usage is TRBJ1-5; possible D gene TRBD1, 5 bases. The sequence derives from a woman aged 80 or over in good health. The CDR3 DNA reads as TGTGCCAGTAACGAAGGGGCGAGCAATCAGCCCCAGCATTTT. As protein: CASNEGASNQPQHF.